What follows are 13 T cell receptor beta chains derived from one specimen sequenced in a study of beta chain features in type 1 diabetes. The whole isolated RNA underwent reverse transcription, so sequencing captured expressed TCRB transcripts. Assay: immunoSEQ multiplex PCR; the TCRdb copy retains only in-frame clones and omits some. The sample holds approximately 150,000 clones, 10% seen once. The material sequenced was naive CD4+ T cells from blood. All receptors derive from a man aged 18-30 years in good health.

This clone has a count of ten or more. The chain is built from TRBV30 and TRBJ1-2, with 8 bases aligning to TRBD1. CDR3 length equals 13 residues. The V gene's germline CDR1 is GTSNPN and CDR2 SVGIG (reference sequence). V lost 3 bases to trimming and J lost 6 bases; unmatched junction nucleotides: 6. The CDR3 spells CAWRGRGHNGYTF. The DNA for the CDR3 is TGTGCCTGGAGGGGCAGGGGGCACAATGGCTACACCTTC.

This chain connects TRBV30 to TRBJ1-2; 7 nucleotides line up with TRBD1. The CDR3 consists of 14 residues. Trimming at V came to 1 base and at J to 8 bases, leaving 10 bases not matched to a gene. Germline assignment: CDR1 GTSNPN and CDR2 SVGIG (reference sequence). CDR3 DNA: TGTGCCTGGAGTGGGGACAGTCTAAAAGGGGGCTACACCTTC. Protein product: CAWSGDSLKGGYTF.

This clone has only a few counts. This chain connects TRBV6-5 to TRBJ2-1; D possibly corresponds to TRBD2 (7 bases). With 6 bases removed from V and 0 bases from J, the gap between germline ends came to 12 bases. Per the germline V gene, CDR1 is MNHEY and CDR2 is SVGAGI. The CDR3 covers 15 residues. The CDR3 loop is CASSRGGSSYNEQFF. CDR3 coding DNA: TGTGCCAGCAGCCGCGGGGGCTCCTCCTACAATGAGCAGTTCTTC.

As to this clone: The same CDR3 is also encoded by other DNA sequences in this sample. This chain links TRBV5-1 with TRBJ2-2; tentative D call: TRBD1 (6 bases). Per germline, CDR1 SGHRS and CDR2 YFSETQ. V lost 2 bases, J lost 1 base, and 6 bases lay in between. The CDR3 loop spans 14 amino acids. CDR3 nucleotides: TGCGCCAGCAGCTTACAGGGGAACACCGGGGAGCTGTTTTTT. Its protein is CASSLQGNTGELFF. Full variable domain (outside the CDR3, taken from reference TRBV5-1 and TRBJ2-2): KAGVTQTPRYLIKTRGQQVTLSCSPISGHRSVSWYQQTPGQGLQFLFEYFSETQRNKGNFPGRFSGRQFSNSRSEMNVSTLELGDSALYLCASSLQGNTGELFFGEGSRLTVL.

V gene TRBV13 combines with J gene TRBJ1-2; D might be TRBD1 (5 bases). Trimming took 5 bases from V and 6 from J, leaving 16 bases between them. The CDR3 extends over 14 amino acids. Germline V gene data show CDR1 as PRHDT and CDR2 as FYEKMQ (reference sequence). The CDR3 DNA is TGTGCCAGCAGCGATCGGGGGATAGGGGATGGCTACACCTTC. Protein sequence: CASSDRGIGDGYTF. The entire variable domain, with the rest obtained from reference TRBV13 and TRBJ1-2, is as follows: AAGVIQSPRHLIKEKRETATLKCYPIPRHDTVYWYQQGPGQDPQFLISFYEKMQSDKGSIPDRFSAQQFSDYHSELNMSSLELGDSALYFCASSDRGIGDGYTFGSGTRLTVV.

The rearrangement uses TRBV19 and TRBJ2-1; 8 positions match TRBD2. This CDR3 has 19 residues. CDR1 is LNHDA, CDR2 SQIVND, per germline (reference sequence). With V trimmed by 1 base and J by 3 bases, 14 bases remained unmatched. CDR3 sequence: CASSIVTGGFGLNYNEQFF. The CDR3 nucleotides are TGTGCCAGTAGTATAGTGACGGGGGGGTTTGGGTTGAACTACAATGAGCAGTTCTTC.

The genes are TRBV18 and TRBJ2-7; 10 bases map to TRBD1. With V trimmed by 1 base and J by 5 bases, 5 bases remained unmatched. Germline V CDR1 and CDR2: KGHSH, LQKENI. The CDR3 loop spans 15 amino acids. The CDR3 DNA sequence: TGTGCCAGCTCACCACAAGGGACAGGGGACCACGAGCAGTACTTC. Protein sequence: CASSPQGTGDHEQYF.

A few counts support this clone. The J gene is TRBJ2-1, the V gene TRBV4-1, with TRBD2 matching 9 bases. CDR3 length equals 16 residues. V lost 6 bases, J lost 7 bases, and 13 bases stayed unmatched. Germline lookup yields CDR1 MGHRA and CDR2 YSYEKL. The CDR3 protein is CASSAAAGGSLNEQFF. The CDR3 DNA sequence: TGCGCCAGCAGTGCTGCAGCGGGGGGATCCTTGAATGAGCAGTTCTTC.

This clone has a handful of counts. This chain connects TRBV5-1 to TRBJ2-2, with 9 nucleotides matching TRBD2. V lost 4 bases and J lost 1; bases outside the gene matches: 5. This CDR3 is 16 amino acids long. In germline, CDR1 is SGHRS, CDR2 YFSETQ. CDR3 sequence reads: CASSIYSGGNTGELFF. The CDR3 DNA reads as TGCGCCAGCAGCATATATAGCGGGGGGAACACCGGGGAGCTGTTTTTT.

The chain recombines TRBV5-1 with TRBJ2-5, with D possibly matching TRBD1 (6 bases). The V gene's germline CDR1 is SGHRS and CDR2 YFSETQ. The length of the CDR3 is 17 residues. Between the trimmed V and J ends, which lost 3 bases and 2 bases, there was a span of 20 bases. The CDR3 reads CASSWNPRDTTQETQYF. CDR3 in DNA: TGCGCCAGCAGCTGGAACCCCCGGGACACTACGCAAGAGACCCAGTACTTC.

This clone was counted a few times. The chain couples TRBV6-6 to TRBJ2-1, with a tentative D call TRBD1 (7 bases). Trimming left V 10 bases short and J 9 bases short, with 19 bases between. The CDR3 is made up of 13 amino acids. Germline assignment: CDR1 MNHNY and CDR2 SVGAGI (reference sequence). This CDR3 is CAIQRHRGGEQFF. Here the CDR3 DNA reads TGTGCCATCCAACGTCACAGGGGAGGTGAGCAGTTCTTC.

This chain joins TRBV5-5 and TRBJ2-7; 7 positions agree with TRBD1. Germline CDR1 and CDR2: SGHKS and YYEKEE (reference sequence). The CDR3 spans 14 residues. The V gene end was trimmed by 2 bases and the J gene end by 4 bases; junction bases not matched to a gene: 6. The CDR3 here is CASSLGQDLYEQYF. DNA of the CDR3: TGTGCCAGCAGCTTAGGACAGGACTTATACGAGCAGTACTTC.

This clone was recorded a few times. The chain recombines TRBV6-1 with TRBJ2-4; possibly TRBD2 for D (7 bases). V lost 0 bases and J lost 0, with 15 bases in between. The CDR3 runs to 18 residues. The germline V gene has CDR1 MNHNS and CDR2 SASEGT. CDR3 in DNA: TGTGCCAGCAGTGAAGCGATGGGAGGGACACTAGCCAAAAACATTCAGTACTTC. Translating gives CASSEAMGGTLAKNIQYF.